A single sample is the source of the 20 T cell receptor beta chains below, sequenced in a study of control samples from healthy donors and cancer patients. Generated by immunoSEQ multiplex PCR, the TCRdb table keeps only in-frame clones and is missing some. The sample comprises approximately 40,000 clones, roughly 92% of which are singletons, and about 3.5% rests with the top ten. Sequences were obtained from blood. The source is a woman between 50 and 59 years old in good health.

In DNA, the CDR3 is TGTGCCAGCAGCTTAAGTTTGGAAGAGCAGTTCTTC. This encodes CASSLSLEEQFF. The chain employs TRBV5-5 and TRBJ2-1; no clear D. Looked up from germline, CDR1 is SGHKS and CDR2 is YYEKEE (reference sequence). The CDR3 is 12 residues long. Trimming took 2 bases from V and 10 from J, leaving 10 bases between them.

The V and J genes are TRBV7-2 and TRBJ1-2; no reliable D call. The CDR3 extends over 13 amino acids. V was trimmed by 2 bases and J by 4 bases, leaving 8 bases between them. CDR1 is SGHTA and CDR2 is FQGNSA in the germline V gene. The CDR3 DNA sequence: TGTGCCAGCAGCTTACAGGAGTTCTATGGCTACACCTTC. It yields the protein CASSLQEFYGYTF. The whole variable domain, filled in from reference TRBV7-2 and TRBJ1-2, reads GAGVSQSPSNKVTEKGKDVELRCDPISGHTALYWYRQSLGQGLEFLIYFQGNSAPDKSGLPSDRFSAERTGGSVSTLTIQRTQQEDSAVYLCASSLQEFYGYTFGSGTRLTVV.

This rearrangement joins TRBV20-1 to TRBJ2-3, with TRBD1 matching over 11 bases. The CDR3 covers 16 residues. The V and J ends lost 3 bases and 5 bases, in that order; junction bases with no gene match: 10. Germline lookup yields CDR1 DFQATT and CDR2 SNEGSKA (reference sequence). CDR3 residues: CSASDRGQGAVDTQYF. For the CDR3, the DNA is TGCAGTGCTAGTGACCGAGGACAGGGGGCGGTAGATACGCAGTATTTT.

Of note for this clone: Other DNA sequences in this specimen translate into the identical CDR3. V gene TRBV28 combines with J gene TRBJ1-2; TRBD1 matches 9 bases. Germline V lookup: CDR1 MDHEN, CDR2 SYDVKM. The CDR3 contains 14 residues. With 4 bases clipped from V and 2 bases from J, the junction kept 2 bases outside the gene matches. The CDR3 here is CASSSGQGNYGYTF. For the CDR3, the DNA is TGTGCCAGCAGTTCGGGACAGGGAAACTATGGCTACACCTTC.

The rearrangement uses TRBV7-2 and TRBJ2-7, with D perhaps matching TRBD1 or TRBD2 (5 bases each). In germline, CDR1 is SGHTA, CDR2 FQGNSA. Trimming removed 5 bases at V and 1 base at J, with 12 bases between. This CDR3 contains 14 residues. The CDR3 coding sequence is TGTGCCAGCAGCCCCCGGGGCGGATCCTACGAGCAGTACTTC. Protein product: CASSPRGGSYEQYF. The variable domain in full, with the rest retrieved from reference TRBV7-2 and TRBJ2-7, is GAGVSQSPSNKVTEKGKDVELRCDPISGHTALYWYRQSLGQGLEFLIYFQGNSAPDKSGLPSDRFSAERTGGSVSTLTIQRTQQEDSAVYLCASSPRGGSYEQYFGPGTRLTVT.

The CDR3 sequence is CASSQSGGNYNEQFF. The CDR3 bases are TGTGCCAGCAGCCAAAGCGGGGGGAATTACAATGAGCAGTTCTTC. The chain joins TRBV6-2 or TRBV6-3 to TRBJ2-1; TRBD2 aligns across 9 bases. This CDR3 is 15 amino acids long. The V gene's germline CDR1 is MNHEY and CDR2 SVGEGT. V lost 6 bases to trimming and J lost 4 bases; unmatched junction nucleotides: 7.

This chain connects TRBV19 to TRBJ1-1; no clear D gene. Between the trimmed V and J ends, which lost 3 bases and 5 bases, there was a span of 4 bases. The germline CDR1 and CDR2 sequences are LNHDA and SQIVND (reference sequence). The CDR3 has 11 residues. CDR3 amino acids: CASSIWTEAFF. CDR3 sequence (DNA): TGTGCCAGTAGTATTTGGACTGAAGCTTTCTTT.

The V and J genes are TRBV7-2 and TRBJ1-1; D unresolved. The V end lost 1 base, the J end lost 0 bases, and 6 bases lay between the germline ends. The germline V gene has CDR1 SGHTA and CDR2 FQGNSA. The CDR3 is made up of 14 amino acids. The CDR3 DNA is TGTGCCAGCAGCTTAGGGGCGGTGAACACTGAAGCTTTCTTT. It codes for CASSLGAVNTEAFF. The whole variable domain, remainder taken from reference TRBV7-2 and TRBJ1-1, is GAGVSQSPSNKVTEKGKDVELRCDPISGHTALYWYRQSLGQGLEFLIYFQGNSAPDKSGLPSDRFSAERTGGSVSTLTIQRTQQEDSAVYLCASSLGAVNTEAFFGQGTRLTVV.

V is TRBV18 and J is TRBJ1-2, with D uncertain. Germline CDR1 reads KGHSH; CDR2 reads LQKENI. V lost 3 bases, J lost 3 bases, and 8 bases lay in between. There are 13 residues in the CDR3. The chain's CDR3 is CASSPDGDYGYTF. The CDR3 region has the DNA TGTGCCAGCTCACCGGATGGAGACTATGGCTACACCTTC.

This sequence joins TRBV7-3 and TRBJ2-7; D may be TRBD1 (6 bases). The germline CDR1 and CDR2 sequences are SGHTA and FQGTGA. Trimming stripped 6 bases from V and 6 bases from J, with 15 bases between. The CDR3 totals 13 residues. CDR3 bases: TGTGCCAGCAGTTTCTCGGAAGGGGGCGAGCAGTACTTC. Translation gives CASSFSEGGEQYF. The whole variable domain, remainder taken from reference TRBV7-3 and TRBJ2-7, is GAGVSQTPSNKVTEKGKYVELRCDPISGHTALYWYRQSLGQGPEFLIYFQGTGAADDSGLPNDRFFAVRPEGSVSTLKIQRTERGDSAVYLCASSFSEGGEQYFGPGTRLTVT.

CDR3 DNA: TGTGCCAGCAGTTCAGGTGCGGGGGGGTCGATCAATGAGCAGTTCTTC. Translating it yields CASSSGAGGSINEQFF. The chain employs TRBV28 and TRBJ2-1, with 9 bases aligning to TRBD2. The V gene's germline CDR1 is MDHEN and CDR2 SYDVKM. V lost 4 bases to trimming and J lost 6 bases; unmatched junction nucleotides: 10. There are 16 residues in the CDR3.

This chain links TRBV27 with TRBJ2-3; 8 bases line up with TRBD1. This CDR3 has 13 residues. After removal of 5 bases from V and 5 bases from J, the junction contained 3 bases not matched to a gene. Germline values: CDR1 MNHEY, CDR2 SMNVEV (reference sequence). CDR3 sequence reads: CASSGQGGDTQYF. The CDR3 DNA reads as TGTGCCAGCAGTGGACAGGGCGGAGATACGCAGTATTTT.

The chain employs TRBV18 and TRBJ2-1, with a tentative D call TRBD2 (7 bases). V was pared by 3 bases and J by 6 bases, with 12 bases between. This CDR3 region has 14 residues. Germline-derived CDR1 and CDR2 are KGHSH and LQKENI. CDR3 residues: CASSPRGGPNEQFF. DNA of the CDR3: TGTGCCAGCTCACCCCGCGGGGGCCCCAATGAGCAGTTCTTC.

The V and J genes are TRBV9 and TRBJ2-3, with 8 positions matching TRBD2. V trimming: 7 bases; J trimming: 0 bases; junction bases outside the gene matches: 7. Germline assignment: CDR1 SGDLS and CDR2 YYNGEE. The CDR3 totals 15 residues. As DNA, the CDR3 is TGTGCCAGCTCGGAAAGCGGGGGCAGCACAGATACGCAGTATTTT. It translates to CASSESGGSTDTQYF.

This chain links TRBV3-1 (or the pseudogene TRBV3-2) with TRBJ2-7; weak D call: TRBD2 (6 bases). This CDR3 has 15 amino acids. Germline assignment: CDR1 LGHDT and CDR2 YNNKEL (reference sequence). Trimming cost V 5 bases and J 0 bases, with 14 bases left between them. In DNA form, the CDR3 reads TGTGCCAGCAGCATGTGGGAGGATAGCTCCTACGAGCAGTACTTC. It encodes CASSMWEDSSYEQYF.

The chain couples TRBV4-2 to TRBJ1-4; D is uncertain. V was cut by 0 bases and J by 4 bases, with 6 bases left in between. In germline, CDR1 is LGHNA, CDR2 YNFKEQ. The CDR3 has 14 residues. This CDR3 reads CASSQEDNNEKLFF. The CDR3 DNA follows: TGTGCCAGCAGCCAAGAAGATAATAATGAAAAACTGTTTTTT.

V is TRBV7-2 and J is TRBJ1-1, with 8 bases that match TRBD1. Germline values: CDR1 SGHTA, CDR2 FQGNSA. CDR3 length: 14 amino acids. V gave up 1 base and J gave up 12 bases; unmatched junction bases: 10. In DNA form, the CDR3 reads TGTGCCAGCAGCTTAGGTTCCGGGACAGGTCAATCTTTCTTT. Translated, it gives CASSLGSGTGQSFF.

This chain links TRBV4-3 with TRBJ1-2; weak D call: TRBD1 (5 bases). The ends were cut back, 1 base at V and 3 bases at J, with 12 bases in the middle. CDR1 LGHNA and CDR2 YSLEER come from the germline V gene. This CDR3 region has 15 residues. CDR3 amino acids: CASSQGGVWDYGYTF. The CDR3 DNA reads TGCGCCAGCAGCCAAGGGGGGGTCTGGGACTATGGCTACACCTTC.

The chain combines TRBV28 with TRBJ1-5, with D perhaps TRBD1 (6 bases). The CDR3 covers 15 residues. Trimming cost V 3 bases and J 2 bases, with 11 bases left between them. Germline V lookup: CDR1 MDHEN, CDR2 SYDVKM. The CDR3 sequence is CASSFYRAGNQPQHF. DNA of the CDR3: TGTGCCAGCAGTTTCTACAGGGCCGGCAATCAGCCCCAGCATTTT.

A single count supports this clone. The gene calls are TRBV12-5 and TRBJ2-7; TRBD2 is a possible D gene (6 bases). CDR1 is LGHNT and CDR2 is FRNRAP in the germline V gene. Trimming shortened V by 2 bases and J by 4 bases, and 15 bases separated the two germline ends. This CDR3 spans 15 amino acids. CDR3 DNA sequence: TGTGCTAGTGGTTTGAGAGTAGCGGTTAAATACGAGCAGTACTTC. This translates into CASGLRVAVKYEQYF.